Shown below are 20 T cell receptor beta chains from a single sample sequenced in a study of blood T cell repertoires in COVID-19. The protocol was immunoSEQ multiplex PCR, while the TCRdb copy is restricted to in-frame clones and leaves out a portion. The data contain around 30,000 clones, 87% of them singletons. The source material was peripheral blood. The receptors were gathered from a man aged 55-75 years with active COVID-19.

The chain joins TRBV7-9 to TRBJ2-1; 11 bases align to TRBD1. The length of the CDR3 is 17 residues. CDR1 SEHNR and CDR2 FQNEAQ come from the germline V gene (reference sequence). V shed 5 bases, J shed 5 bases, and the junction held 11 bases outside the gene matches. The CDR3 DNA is TGTGCCAGCAGCCACCCGGGACAGGGGGTACGTGACAATGAGCAGTTCTTC. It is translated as CASSHPGQGVRDNEQFF.

The CDR3 DNA sequence: TGTGCCAGCAGCCACGCGGACAGGGCTTACGAGCAGTACTTC. Protein: CASSHADRAYEQYF. The rearrangement joins TRBV4-2 to TRBJ2-7; the match to TRBD1 covers 8 bases. The CDR3 extends over 14 amino acids. The germline gives CDR1 LGHNA, CDR2 YNFKEQ. J gave up 4 bases and V 3 bases, and 5 bases lay outside the gene matches.

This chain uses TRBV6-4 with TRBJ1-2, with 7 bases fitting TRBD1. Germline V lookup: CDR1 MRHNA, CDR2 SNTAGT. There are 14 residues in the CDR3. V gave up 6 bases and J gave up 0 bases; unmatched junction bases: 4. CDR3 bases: TGTGCCAGCAGCCCTGGACAGGCTAACTATGGCTACACCTTC. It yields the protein CASSPGQANYGYTF.

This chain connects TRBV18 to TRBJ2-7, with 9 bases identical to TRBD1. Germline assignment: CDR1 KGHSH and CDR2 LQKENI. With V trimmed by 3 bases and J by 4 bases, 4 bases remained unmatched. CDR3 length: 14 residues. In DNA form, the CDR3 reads TGTGCCAGCTCACCGGGACAGGGCCCATACGAGCAGTACTTC. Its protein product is CASSPGQGPYEQYF.

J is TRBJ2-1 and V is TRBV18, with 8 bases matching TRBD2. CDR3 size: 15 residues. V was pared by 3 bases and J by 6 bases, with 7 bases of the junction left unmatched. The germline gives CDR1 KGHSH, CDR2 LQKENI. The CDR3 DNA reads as TGTGCCAGCTCACCCGGGCTAGCGGGCCTCAATGAGCAGTTCTTC. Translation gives CASSPGLAGLNEQFF.

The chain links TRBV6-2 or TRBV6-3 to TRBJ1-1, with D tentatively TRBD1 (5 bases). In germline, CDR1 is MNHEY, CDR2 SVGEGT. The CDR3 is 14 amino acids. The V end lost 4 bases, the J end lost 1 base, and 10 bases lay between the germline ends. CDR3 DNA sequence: TGTGCCAGCAGTTTCAGGGTTCCGAACACTGAAGCTTTCTTT. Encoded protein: CASSFRVPNTEAFF.

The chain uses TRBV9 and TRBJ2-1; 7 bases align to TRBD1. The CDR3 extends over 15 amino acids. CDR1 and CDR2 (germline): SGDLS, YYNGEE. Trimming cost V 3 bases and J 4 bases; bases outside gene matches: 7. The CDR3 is CASSAVGTEYNEQFF. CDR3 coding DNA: TGTGCCAGCAGCGCCGTGGGGACAGAGTACAATGAGCAGTTCTTC.

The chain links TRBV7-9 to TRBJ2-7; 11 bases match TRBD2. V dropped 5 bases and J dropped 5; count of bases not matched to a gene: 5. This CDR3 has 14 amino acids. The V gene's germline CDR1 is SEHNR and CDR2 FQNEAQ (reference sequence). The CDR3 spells CASSLLAGVNEQYF. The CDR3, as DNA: TGTGCCAGCAGCCTACTAGCGGGAGTGAACGAGCAGTACTTC.

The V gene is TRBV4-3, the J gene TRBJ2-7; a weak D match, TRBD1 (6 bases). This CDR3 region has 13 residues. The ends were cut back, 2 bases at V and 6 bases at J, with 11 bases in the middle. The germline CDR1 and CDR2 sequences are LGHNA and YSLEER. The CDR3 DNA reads TGCGCCAGCAGCCAACTCAGGGGCCGCGAGCAGTACTTC. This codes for CASSQLRGREQYF.

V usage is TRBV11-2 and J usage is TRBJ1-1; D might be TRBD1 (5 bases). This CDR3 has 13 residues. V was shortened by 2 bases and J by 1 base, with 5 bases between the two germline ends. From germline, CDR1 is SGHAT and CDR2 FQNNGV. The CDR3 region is CASSLTGNTEAFF. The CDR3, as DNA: TGTGCCAGCAGCTTAACAGGGAACACTGAAGCTTTCTTT.

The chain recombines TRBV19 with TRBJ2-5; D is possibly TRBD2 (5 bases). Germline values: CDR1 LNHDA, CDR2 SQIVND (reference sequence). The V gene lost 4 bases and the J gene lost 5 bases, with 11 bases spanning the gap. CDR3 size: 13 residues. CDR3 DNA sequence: TGTGCCAGTAGTACCACTAGGCGGGAGACCCAGTACTTC. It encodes CASSTTRRETQYF.

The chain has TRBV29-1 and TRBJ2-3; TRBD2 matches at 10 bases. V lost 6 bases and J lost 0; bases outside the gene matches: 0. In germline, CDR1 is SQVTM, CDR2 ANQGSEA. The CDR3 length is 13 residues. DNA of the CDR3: TGCAGCGTGACTAGCGGGAGCACAGATACGCAGTATTTT. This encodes CSVTSGSTDTQYF.

The CDR3 region is CASSVGQGWFNEQFF. The CDR3 bases are TGTGCCAGCAGCGTGGGACAGGGGTGGTTCAATGAGCAGTTCTTC. V gene TRBV5-6 combines with J gene TRBJ2-1; 10 bases line up with TRBD1. CDR1 and CDR2 from the germline V gene are SGHDT and YYEEEE. V gave up 4 bases and J gave up 6 bases; unmatched junction bases: 7. The CDR3 loop spans 15 amino acids.

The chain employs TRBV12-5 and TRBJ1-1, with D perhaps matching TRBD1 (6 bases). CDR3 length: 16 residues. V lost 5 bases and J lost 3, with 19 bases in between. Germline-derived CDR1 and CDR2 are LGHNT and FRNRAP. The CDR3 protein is CASGNPRTDSYTEAFF. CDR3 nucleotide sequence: TGTGCTAGTGGTAACCCACGGACGGACAGCTACACTGAAGCTTTCTTT.

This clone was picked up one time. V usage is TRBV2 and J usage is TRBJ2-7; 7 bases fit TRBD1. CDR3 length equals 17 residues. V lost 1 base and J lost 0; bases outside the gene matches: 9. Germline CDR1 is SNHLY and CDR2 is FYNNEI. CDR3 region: CASSEVPGTDSSYEQYF. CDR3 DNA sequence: TGTGCCAGCAGTGAAGTCCCCGGGACAGACAGCTCCTACGAGCAGTACTTC. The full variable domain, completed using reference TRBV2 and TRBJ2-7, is EPEVTQTPSHQVTQMGQEVILRCVPISNHLYFYWYRQILGQKVEFLVSFYNNEISEKSEIFDDQFSVERPDGSNFTLKIRSTKLEDSAMYFCASSEVPGTDSSYEQYFGPGTRLTVT.

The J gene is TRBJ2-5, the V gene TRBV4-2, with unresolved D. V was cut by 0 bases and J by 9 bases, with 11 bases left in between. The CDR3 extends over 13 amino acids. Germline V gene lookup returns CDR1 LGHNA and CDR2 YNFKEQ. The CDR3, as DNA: TGTGCCAGCAGCCAAGATCAGGCAACGGCCCAGTACTTC. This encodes CASSQDQATAQYF.

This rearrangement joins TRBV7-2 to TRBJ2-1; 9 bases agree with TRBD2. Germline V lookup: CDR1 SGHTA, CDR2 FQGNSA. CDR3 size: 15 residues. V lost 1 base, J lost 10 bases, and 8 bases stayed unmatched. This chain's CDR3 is CASSLDLSGGREQFF. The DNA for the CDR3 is TGTGCCAGCAGCTTAGACCTTAGCGGGGGCAGGGAGCAGTTCTTC.

The CDR3 sequence is CASNPGTGNSPLHF. CDR3 nucleotides: TGTGCCAGCAACCCCGGGACAGGGAATTCACCCCTCCACTTT. The V call is TRBV18, the J call TRBJ1-6; 9 positions match TRBD1. The CDR3 totals 14 residues. CDR1 is KGHSH, CDR2 LQKENI, per germline. V was clipped by 8 bases and J by 7 bases; unmatched bases: 6.

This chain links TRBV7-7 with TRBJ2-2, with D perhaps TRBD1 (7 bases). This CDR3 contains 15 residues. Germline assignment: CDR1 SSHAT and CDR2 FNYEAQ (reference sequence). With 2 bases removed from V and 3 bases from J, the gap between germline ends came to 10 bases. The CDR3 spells CASSLQGGDTGELFF. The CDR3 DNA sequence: TGTGCCAGCAGCTTACAGGGGGGAGACACCGGGGAGCTGTTTTTT.

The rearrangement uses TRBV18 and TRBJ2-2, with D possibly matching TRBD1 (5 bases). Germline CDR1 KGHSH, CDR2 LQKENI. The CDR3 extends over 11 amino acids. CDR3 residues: CATGPGGELFF. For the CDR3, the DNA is TGTGCAACAGGACCTGGCGGGGAGCTGTTTTTT. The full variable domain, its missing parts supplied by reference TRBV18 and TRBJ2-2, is NAGVMQNPRHLVRRRGQEARLRCSPMKGHSHVYWYRQLPEEGLKFMVYLQKENIIDESGMPKERFSAEFPKEGPSILRIQQVVRGDSAAYFCATGPGGELFFGEGSRLTVL.